This T cell receptor (beta chain) was sequenced for a study of molecular identifiers for immune sequencing clone quantification. TCRdb re-called the PCR reads with MiXCR, one entry per CDR3 protein. The sample has approximately 550,000 distinct CDR3 sequences; roughly 26% are singletons. V lost 5 bases to trimming and J lost 5 bases; unmatched junction nucleotides: 7. Germline V gene data show CDR1 as MNHEY and CDR2 as SVGEGT. The CDR3 extends over 14 amino acids. In its sample, this clonotype was seen a few times. Its specificity is not known. The study, taken as a whole, reports: Whereas naive cells kept under 1% of molecules in clones above 20 RNA copies, such clones held over 97% in effectors.

Naive CD8 T cell sorting was performed on the CD8+CD4-CCR7+CD45RA+ phenotype. Specimen: naive CD8+ T cells from blood, with Jurkat cell RNA spiked in. Subset given: FACS-sorted CD8+CD4-CCR7+CD45RA+ naive T cells. The clonotype was recovered from a human donor in good health. Some libraries in this study had Jurkat cell RNA spiked in. This rearrangement joins TRBV6-2 or TRBV6-3 to TRBJ1-1; 8 positions match TRBD1. CDR3 coding DNA: TGTGCCAGCAGTATTCGGACAGGGATGACTGAAGCTTTCTTT. Translated: CASSIRTGMTEAFF.